Reported below is one T cell receptor (beta chain). The antigen is unknown. The primer mix had 60 Vbeta and 13 Jbeta primers. Sequencing used immunoSEQ multiplex PCR; TCRdb keeps in-frame clones, though not all of them. The sample comprises around 58,000 clones, 60% to 85% of which are singletons, and approximately 4.8% rests with the top ten. The data derive from a study of cytomegalovirus exposure and HLA in healthy donors. Study summary: As an earlier analysis found, roughly 180 million T cells yielded some 120 million unique TCR beta sequences. Study findings and constraints: Information on immune exposure was restricted to one variable (CMV serostatus). HLA alleles showed associations with approximately 15,000 TCR beta sequences in a later analysis, at a 0.05 false discovery rate.

The germline V gene has CDR1 LGHNA and CDR2 YNFKEQ. V was clipped by 0 bases and J by 2 bases; unmatched bases: 4. CDR3 size: 16 residues. Source material: PBMCs. This rearrangement joins TRBV4-2 to TRBJ2-7; 10 nucleotides match TRBD1. This sequence was found in a male donor in good health and CMV-seropositive. CDR3 in DNA: TGTGCCAGCAGCCAAGATTGGGGACAGGGGCCCTACGAGCAGTACTTC. As protein: CASSQDWGQGPYEQYF.